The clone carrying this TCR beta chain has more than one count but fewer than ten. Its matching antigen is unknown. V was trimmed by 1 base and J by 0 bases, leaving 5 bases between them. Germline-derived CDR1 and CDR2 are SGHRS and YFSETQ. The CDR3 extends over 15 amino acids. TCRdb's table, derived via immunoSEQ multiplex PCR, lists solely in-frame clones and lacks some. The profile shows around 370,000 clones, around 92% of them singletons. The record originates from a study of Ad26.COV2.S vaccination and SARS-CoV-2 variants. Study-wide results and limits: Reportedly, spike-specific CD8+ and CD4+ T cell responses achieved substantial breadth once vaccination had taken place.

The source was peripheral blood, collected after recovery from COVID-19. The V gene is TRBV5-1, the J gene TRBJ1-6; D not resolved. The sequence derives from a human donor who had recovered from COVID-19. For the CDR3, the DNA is TGCGCCAGCAGCTTGCGTAGCTCCTATAATTCACCCCTCCACTTT. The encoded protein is CASSLRSSYNSPLHF. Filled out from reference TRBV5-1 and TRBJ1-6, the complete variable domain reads KAGVTQTPRYLIKTRGQQVTLSCSPISGHRSVSWYQQTPGQGLQFLFEYFSETQRNKGNFPGRFSGRQFSNSRSEMNVSTLELGDSALYLCASSLRSSYNSPLHFGNGTRLTVT.